This T cell receptor beta chain was captured by sequencing in a study of blood T cell repertoires in COVID-19. Study details: Whether acute or convalescent, the COVID-19 samples came from the United States, Italy and Spain. PBMCs, B-cell-depleted T cells, or T cells provided the cDNA or gDNA that made up the material.

CDR3 length: 15 residues. From germline, CDR1 is LNHDA and CDR2 SQIVND (reference sequence). Unmatched junction bases numbered 6, after V lost 3 bases and J lost 4 bases. In the authors' methods: For nucleated cells, counts were estimated from reference gene primer amplification. The table came from immunoSEQ multiplex PCR; TCRdb's copy has only in-frame clones and leaves some out. That table furnishes V, J and clone size, whereas the DNA furnished D and trimming. The sample has over 250,000 clones, 80% to 90% seen once. The sample taken for sequencing was peripheral blood. The rearrangement links TRBV19 to TRBJ2-4, with 7 bases lining up with TRBD1. The sequence derives from a woman in her thirties or forties who had recovered from COVID-19. In DNA form, the CDR3 reads TGTGCCAGTAGTATGACAGGGCCTGGGAAAAACATTCAGTACTTC. Amino acid sequence: CASSMTGPGKNIQYF.